This is a list of T cell receptor beta chains from one sample in a study of blood T cell repertoires in COVID-19. Method: immunoSEQ multiplex PCR; TCRdb's copy keeps in-frame clones and lacks some. The repertoire holds a few hundred thousand clones, with 83% as singletons. The sample comprised peripheral blood. All receptors come from a young woman with COVID-19, enrolled during active disease. The CDR3 runs from the conserved cysteine through the conserved F or W. D genes are given only for firm matches. For some rows the clone size is stated as once, few or many, or as a class when expanded; others skip it.

NA	TRBV28	NA	TRBJ1-5	CASTIQVGNQPQHF	TGTGCCAGCACCATCCAGGTTGGCAATCAGCCCCAGCATTTT
NA	TRBV29-1	TRBD1	TRBJ2-7	CSVVAGTGGSYEQYF	TGCAGCGTTGTCGCCGGGACAGGGGGCTCCTACGAGCAGTACTTC
NA	TRBV15	TRBD2	TRBJ2-2	CATSRDLASGNTGELFF	TGTGCCACCAGCAGAGACCTGGCTAGCGGGAACACCGGGGAGCTGTTTTTT
once	TRBV5-1	NA	TRBJ2-1	CASSLRGALSGSYNEQFF	TGCGCCAGCAGCTTGCGGGGGGCCCTTTCTGGCTCCTACAATGAGCAGTTCTTC
NA	TRBV7-2	TRBD2	TRBJ2-1	CASSPTGSGGAAEQFF	TGTGCCAGCAGCCCCACGGGAAGCGGGGGGGCCGCTGAGCAGTTCTTC
NA	TRBV4-2	TRBD2	TRBJ2-3	CASSQDLAGADTQYF	TGTGCCAGCAGCCAGGACCTAGCGGGAGCCGATACGCAGTATTTT
NA	TRBV2	NA	TRBJ2-7	CASSEAGGSYEQYF	TGTGCCAGCAGTGAAGCTGGCGGATCCTACGAGCAGTACTTC
NA	TRBV28	NA	TRBJ1-2	CASSLPGVNYGYTF	TGTGCCAGCAGTTTACCAGGGGTTAACTATGGCTACACCTTC
NA	TRBV30	NA	TRBJ1-1	CAWSYLPYSRARTNTEAFF	TGTGCCTGGAGTTATCTCCCCTACTCCAGGGCGCGTACGAACACTGAAGCTTTCTTT
NA	TRBV19	TRBD1	TRBJ1-2	CASRGGNRGGYTF	TGTGCCAGCCGTGGGGGCAACAGGGGTGGCTACACCTTC
NA	TRBV7-2	TRBD2	TRBJ2-7	CASSLIAAGAEQYF	TGTGCCAGCAGCCTCATAGCAGCGGGGGCTGAGCAGTACTTC
NA	TRBV5-4	NA	TRBJ1-3	CASSLGGGSGGNTIYF	TGTGCCAGCAGCTTGGGAGGTGGTTCGGGGGGAAACACCATATATTTT
NA	TRBV28	TRBD1	TRBJ2-5	CASSSWTGVAGETQYF	TGTGCCAGCAGTTCCTGGACAGGGGTTGCGGGGGAGACCCAGTACTTC
NA	TRBV5-8	NA	TRBJ2-5	CASRRGQETQYF	TGTGCCAGTAGAAGGGGACAAGAGACCCAGTACTTC
NA	TRBV2	TRBD2	TRBJ2-3	CASSDMGLAVTDTQYF	TGTGCCAGCAGTGATATGGGACTAGCGGTCACAGATACGCAGTATTTT
NA	TRBV7-2	TRBD1	TRBJ1-2	CASSLAGGGDYGYTF	TGTGCCAGCAGTTTGGCAGGGGGTGGGGACTATGGCTACACCTTC
NA	TRBV15	TRBD2	TRBJ2-5	CATSRDLAGGLETQYF	TGTGCCACCAGCAGAGATCTAGCGGGAGGACTGGAGACCCAGTACTTC
NA	TRBV11-2	NA	TRBJ2-3	CASSPRDTQYF	TGTGCCAGCAGCCCGAGAGATACGCAGTATTTT
NA	TRBV12-3/TRBV12-4	NA	TRBJ1-1	CASTIAGTEAFF	TGTGCCAGCACCATAGCGGGAACTGAAGCTTTCTTT
NA	TRBV6-2/TRBV6-3	TRBD1	TRBJ2-5	CASSLYRGLDKETQYF	TGTGCCAGCAGTCTATACAGGGGGCTGGATAAAGAGACCCAGTACTTC
NA	TRBV19	TRBD1	TRBJ1-1	CATNTGGRMNTEAFF	TGTGCCACTAACACAGGGGGCAGAATGAACACTGAAGCTTTCTTT
NA	TRBV18	NA	TRBJ1-4	CASSPRDGGEKLFF	TGTGCCAGCTCACCAAGAGACGGAGGAGAAAAACTGTTTTTT
few	TRBV19	NA	TRBJ2-2	CASSIVGGGATGELFF	TGTGCCAGTAGTATAGTAGGCGGGGGCGCCACCGGGGAGCTGTTTTTT